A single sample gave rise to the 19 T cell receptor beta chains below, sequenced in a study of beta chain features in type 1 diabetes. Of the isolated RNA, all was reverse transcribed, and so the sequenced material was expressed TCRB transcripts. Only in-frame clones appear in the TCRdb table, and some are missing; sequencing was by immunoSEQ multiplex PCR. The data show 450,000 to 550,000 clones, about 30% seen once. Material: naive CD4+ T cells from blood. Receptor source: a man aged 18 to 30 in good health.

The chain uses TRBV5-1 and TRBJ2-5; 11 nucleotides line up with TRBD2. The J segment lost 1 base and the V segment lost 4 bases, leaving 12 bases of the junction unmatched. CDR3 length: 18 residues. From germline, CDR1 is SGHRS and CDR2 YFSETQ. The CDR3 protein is CASSRKTSGVGLQETQYF. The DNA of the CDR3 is TGCGCCAGCAGCCGAAAGACTAGCGGGGTAGGGCTCCAAGAGACCCAGTACTTC.

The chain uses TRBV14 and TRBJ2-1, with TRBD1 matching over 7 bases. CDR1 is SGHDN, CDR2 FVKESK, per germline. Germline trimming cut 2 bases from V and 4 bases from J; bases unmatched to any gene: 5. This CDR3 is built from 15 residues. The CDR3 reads CASSQKQGSYNEQFF. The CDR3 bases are TGTGCCAGCAGCCAAAAACAGGGGTCATACAATGAGCAGTTCTTC.

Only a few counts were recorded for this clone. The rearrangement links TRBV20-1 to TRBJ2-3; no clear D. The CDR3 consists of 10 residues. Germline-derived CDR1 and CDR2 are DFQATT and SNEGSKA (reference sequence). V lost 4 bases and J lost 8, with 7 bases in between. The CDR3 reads CSATSRTQYF. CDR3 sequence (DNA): TGCAGTGCTACCTCCCGTACGCAGTATTTT.

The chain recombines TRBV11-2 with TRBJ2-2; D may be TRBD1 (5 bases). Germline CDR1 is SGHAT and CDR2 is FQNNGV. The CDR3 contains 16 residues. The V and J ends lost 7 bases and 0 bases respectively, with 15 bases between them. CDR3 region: CASIHGGQANTGELFF. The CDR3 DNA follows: TGTGCCAGCATCCACGGCGGACAAGCGAACACCGGGGAGCTGTTTTTT.

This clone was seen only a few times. The CDR3 loop is CASSQEGAGANTGELFF. CDR3 sequence (DNA): TGCGCCAGCAGCCAAGAGGGAGCGGGAGCGAACACCGGGGAGCTGTTTTTT. The rearrangement uses TRBV4-3 and TRBJ2-2; 8 bases agree with TRBD2. CDR3 size: 17 residues. Losses at the gene ends were 0 bases for V and 0 bases for J; bases not matched to a gene: 3. CDR1 LGHNA and CDR2 YSLEER come from the germline V gene.

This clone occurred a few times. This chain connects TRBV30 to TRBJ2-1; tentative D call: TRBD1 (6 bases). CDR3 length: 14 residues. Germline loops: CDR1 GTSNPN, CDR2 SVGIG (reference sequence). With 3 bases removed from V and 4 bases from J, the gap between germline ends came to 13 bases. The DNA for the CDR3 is TGTGCCTGGAGGAGGCCAGGGGCGTACAATGAGCAGTTCTTC. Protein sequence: CAWRRPGAYNEQFF.

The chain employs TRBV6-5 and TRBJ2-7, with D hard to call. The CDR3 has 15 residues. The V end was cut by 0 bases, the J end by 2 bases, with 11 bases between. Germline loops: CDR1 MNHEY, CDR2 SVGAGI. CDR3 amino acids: CASSYSLDQAYEQYF. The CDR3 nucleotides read TGTGCCAGCAGTTACTCGCTGGACCAGGCCTACGAGCAGTACTTC.

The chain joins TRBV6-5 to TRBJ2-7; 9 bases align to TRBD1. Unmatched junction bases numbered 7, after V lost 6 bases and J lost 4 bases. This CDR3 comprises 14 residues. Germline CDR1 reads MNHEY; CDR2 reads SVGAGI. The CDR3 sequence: CASSNDRGWYEQYF. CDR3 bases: TGTGCCAGCAGCAACGACAGGGGGTGGTACGAGCAGTACTTC.

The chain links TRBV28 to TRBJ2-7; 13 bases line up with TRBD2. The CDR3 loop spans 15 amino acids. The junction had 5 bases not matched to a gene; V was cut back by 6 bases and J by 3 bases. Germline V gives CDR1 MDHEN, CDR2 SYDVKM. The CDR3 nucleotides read TGTGCCAGCAGACCCGGGACTAGCGGGAACTACGAGCAGTACTTC. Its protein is CASRPGTSGNYEQYF.

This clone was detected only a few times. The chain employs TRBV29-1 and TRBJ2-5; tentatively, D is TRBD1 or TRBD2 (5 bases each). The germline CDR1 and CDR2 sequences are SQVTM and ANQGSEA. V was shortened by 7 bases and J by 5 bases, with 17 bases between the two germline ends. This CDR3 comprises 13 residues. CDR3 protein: CSAGRDRGETQYF. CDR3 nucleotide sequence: TGCAGCGCCGGACGGGACCGCGGGGAGACCCAGTACTTC.

CDR3: CASSLQGMNTEAFF. For the CDR3, the DNA is TGTGCCAGCAGCTTGCAGGGCATGAACACTGAAGCTTTCTTT. V is TRBV7-9 and J is TRBJ1-1, with D perhaps TRBD1 (5 bases). V lost 3 bases and J 0 bases, leaving 8 bases between the germline ends. The CDR3 totals 14 residues. Germline CDR1 reads SEHNR; CDR2 reads FQNEAQ (reference sequence).

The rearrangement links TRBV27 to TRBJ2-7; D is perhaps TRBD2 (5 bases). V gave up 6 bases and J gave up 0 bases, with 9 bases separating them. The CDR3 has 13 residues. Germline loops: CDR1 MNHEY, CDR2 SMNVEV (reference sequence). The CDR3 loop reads CASRDYFSYEQYF. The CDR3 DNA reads TGTGCCAGCAGAGACTATTTCTCCTACGAGCAGTACTTC.

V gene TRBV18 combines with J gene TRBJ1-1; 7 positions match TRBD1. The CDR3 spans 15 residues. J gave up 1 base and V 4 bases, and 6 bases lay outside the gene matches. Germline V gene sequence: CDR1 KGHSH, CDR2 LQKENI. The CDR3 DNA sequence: TGTGCCAGCTCACAAGGAGGGACAGCGAACACTGAAGCTTTCTTT. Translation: CASSQGGTANTEAFF.

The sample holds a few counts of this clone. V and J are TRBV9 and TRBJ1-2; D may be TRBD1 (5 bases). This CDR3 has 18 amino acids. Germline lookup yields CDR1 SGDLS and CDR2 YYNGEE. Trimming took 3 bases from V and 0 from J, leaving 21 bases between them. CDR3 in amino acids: CASSATFSPGRANYGYTF. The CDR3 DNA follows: TGTGCCAGCAGCGCAACCTTTTCCCCAGGGAGGGCTAACTATGGCTACACCTTC.

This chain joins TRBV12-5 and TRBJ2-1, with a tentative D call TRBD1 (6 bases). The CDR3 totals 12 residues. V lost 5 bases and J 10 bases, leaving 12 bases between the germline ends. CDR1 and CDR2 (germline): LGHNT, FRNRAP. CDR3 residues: CASGPGEREQFF. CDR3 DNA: TGTGCTAGTGGTCCAGGGGAGAGAGAGCAGTTCTTC. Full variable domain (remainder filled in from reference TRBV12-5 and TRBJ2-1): DARVTQTPRHKVTEMGQEVTMRCQPILGHNTVFWYRQTMMQGLELLAYFRNRAPLDDSGMPKDRFSAEMPDATLATLKIQPSEPRDSAVYFCASGPGEREQFFGPGTRLTVL.

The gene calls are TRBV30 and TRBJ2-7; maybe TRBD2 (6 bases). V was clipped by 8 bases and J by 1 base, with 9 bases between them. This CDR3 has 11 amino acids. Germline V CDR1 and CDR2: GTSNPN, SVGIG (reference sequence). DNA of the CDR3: TGTGCCGGGGGGAATTCCTACGAGCAGTACTTC. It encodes CAGGNSYEQYF.

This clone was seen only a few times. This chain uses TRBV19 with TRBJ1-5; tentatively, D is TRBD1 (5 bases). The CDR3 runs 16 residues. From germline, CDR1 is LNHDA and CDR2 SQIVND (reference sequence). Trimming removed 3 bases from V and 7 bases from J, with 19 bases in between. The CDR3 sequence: CASSIDWQGSEQPQHF. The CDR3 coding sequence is TGTGCCAGTAGTATTGATTGGCAGGGCAGTGAACAGCCCCAGCATTTT.

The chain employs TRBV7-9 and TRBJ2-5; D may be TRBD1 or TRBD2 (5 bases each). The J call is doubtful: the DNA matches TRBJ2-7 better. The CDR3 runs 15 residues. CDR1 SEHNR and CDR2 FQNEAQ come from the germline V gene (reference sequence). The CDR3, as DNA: TGTGCCAGCAGCCTCCCCGGGACCGAACCCTACGAGCAGTACTTC. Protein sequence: CASSLPGTEPYEQYF.

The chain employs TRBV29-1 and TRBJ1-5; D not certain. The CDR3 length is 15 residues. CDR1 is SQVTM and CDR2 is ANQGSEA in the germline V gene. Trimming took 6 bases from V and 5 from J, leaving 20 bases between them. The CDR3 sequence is CSVVLTGYLDQPQHF. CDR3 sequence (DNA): TGCAGCGTCGTCCTGACGGGATATCTCGATCAGCCCCAGCATTTT. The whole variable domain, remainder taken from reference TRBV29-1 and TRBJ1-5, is SAVISQKPSRDICQRGTSLTIQCQVDSQVTMMFWYRQQPGQSLTLIATANQGSEATYESGFVIDKFPISRPNLTFSTLTVSNMSPEDSSIYLCSVVLTGYLDQPQHFGDGTRLSIL.